The rows below give T cell receptor beta chains drawn from one sample of a study of blood T cell repertoires in COVID-19. Clones were sequenced by immunoSEQ multiplex PCR, and TCRdb holds only the in-frame ones, with some missing. This sample has 130,000 to 150,000 clones; roughly 80% occur once, and the top ten carry around 3%. Sequenced material: peripheral blood. The receptors originated from a woman older than 75 with acute or convalescent COVID-19. Both conserved end residues are part of each CDR3. The D gene is left open where the match is weak. Expanded clones are given a class, and other clones once, few, many or no size at all.

abundance: .
j_gene: TRBJ1-6
v_gene: TRBV5-6
d_gene: .
CDR3nt: TGTGCCAGCAGCTTGATGGCAGGGGATTCACCCCTCCACTTT
CDR3aa: CASSLMAGDSPLHF

abundance: .
j_gene: TRBJ2-5
v_gene: TRBV5-4
d_gene: TRBD2
CDR3nt: TGTGCCAGCAGCCCGGGCCATAGCGGGGGAGCCGCCGGTGAGACCCAGTACTTC
CDR3aa: CASSPGHSGGAAGETQYF

abundance: .
j_gene: TRBJ2-2
v_gene: TRBV7-9
d_gene: TRBD2
CDR3nt: TGTGCCAGCAGCTTGCGGACTAGCGGGAGGAACACCGGGGAGCTGTTTTTT
CDR3aa: CASSLRTSGRNTGELFF

abundance: .
j_gene: TRBJ2-5
v_gene: TRBV5-1
d_gene: .
CDR3nt: TGCGCCAGCAGCTTGGGCCTAACGCAACCATTCCAAGAGACCCAGTACTTC
CDR3aa: CASSLGLTQPFQETQYF

abundance: once
j_gene: TRBJ1-1
v_gene: TRBV2
d_gene: .
CDR3nt: TGTGCCAGCAGCGGTACTCAAAGAGGGACTGAAGCTTTCTTT
CDR3aa: CASSGTQRGTEAFF

abundance: .
j_gene: TRBJ1-4
v_gene: TRBV4-1
d_gene: .
CDR3nt: TGCGCCAGCAGCCAAGACCCCACCGGACAACTAAGTGAAAAACTGTTTTTT
CDR3aa: CASSQDPTGQLSEKLFF

abundance: .
j_gene: TRBJ2-5
v_gene: TRBV7-2
d_gene: TRBD1
CDR3nt: TGTGCCAGCAGCTTAACAAGGACAGGGCACATACAAGAGACCCAGTACTTC
CDR3aa: CASSLTRTGHIQETQYF

abundance: .
j_gene: TRBJ2-7
v_gene: TRBV19
d_gene: .
CDR3nt: TGTGCCAGTAGTTCCCCCCAGACATCCTACGAGCAGTACTTC
CDR3aa: CASSSPQTSYEQYF

abundance: .
j_gene: TRBJ1-5
v_gene: TRBV19
d_gene: .
CDR3nt: TGTGCCAGTAGTATAGAGCGGACACCAAATCAGCCCCAGCATTTT
CDR3aa: CASSIERTPNQPQHF

abundance: .
j_gene: TRBJ2-7
v_gene: TRBV19
d_gene: .
CDR3nt: TGTGCCAGTAGACAGAGCAACTCCTACGAGCAGTACTTC
CDR3aa: CASRQSNSYEQYF

abundance: .
j_gene: TRBJ1-5
v_gene: TRBV7-9
d_gene: .
CDR3nt: TGTGCCAGCAGCTTAGCGAGCTCCAGCAATCAGCCCCAGCATTTT
CDR3aa: CASSLASSSNQPQHF

abundance: .
j_gene: TRBJ2-5
v_gene: TRBV5-4
d_gene: TRBD2
CDR3nt: TGTGCCAGCAGCCCAAGCGGGGGACAAGAGACCCAGTACTTC
CDR3aa: CASSPSGGQETQYF

abundance: .
j_gene: TRBJ2-2
v_gene: TRBV3-1/TRBV3-2
d_gene: TRBD1
CDR3nt: TGTGCCAGCAGCCAGGACAGGAGTAACACCGGGGAGCTGTTTTTT
CDR3aa: CASSQDRSNTGELFF

abundance: .
j_gene: TRBJ1-1
v_gene: TRBV11-2
d_gene: .
CDR3nt: TGTGCCAGCAGCTTAGACCCGCGTGGCGGAGCTTTCTTT
CDR3aa: CASSLDPRGGAFF

abundance: .
j_gene: TRBJ1-5
v_gene: TRBV7-2
d_gene: .
CDR3nt: TGTGCCAGCAGCCTCGCAGGGGATCAGCCCCAGCATTTT
CDR3aa: CASSLAGDQPQHF

abundance: .
j_gene: TRBJ1-2
v_gene: TRBV4-1
d_gene: TRBD1
CDR3nt: TGCGCCAGCAGCCAACGGGACAGGGGTCGGGTAGACTATGGCTACACCTTC
CDR3aa: CASSQRDRGRVDYGYTF

abundance: .
j_gene: TRBJ1-2
v_gene: TRBV5-4
d_gene: .
CDR3nt: TGTGCCAGCAGCCCCGACAGGAGCTATGGCTACACCTTC
CDR3aa: CASSPDRSYGYTF

abundance: .
j_gene: TRBJ2-5
v_gene: TRBV6-2/TRBV6-3
d_gene: TRBD2
CDR3nt: TGTGCCAGCAGTTACTCAGGCCGACTAGCGGGGGACCGGGGGACCCAGTACTTC
CDR3aa: CASSYSGRLAGDRGTQYF

abundance: once
j_gene: TRBJ1-5
v_gene: TRBV10-2
d_gene: TRBD1
CDR3nt: TGCGCCAGTCGACAGGGGTTCGGCAATCAGCCCCAGCATTTT
CDR3aa: CASRQGFGNQPQHF

abundance: once
j_gene: TRBJ2-5
v_gene: TRBV3-1/TRBV3-2
d_gene: .
CDR3nt: TGTGCCAGCAGCCAAGATCTAGGTGCCGGAGAGACCCAGTACTTC
CDR3aa: CASSQDLGAGETQYF

abundance: .
j_gene: TRBJ2-5
v_gene: TRBV6-5
d_gene: TRBD2
CDR3nt: TGTGCCAGCAAATCGGGGGGGCTTCAAGAGACCCAGTACTTC
CDR3aa: CASKSGGLQETQYF

abundance: .
j_gene: TRBJ1-2
v_gene: TRBV7-2
d_gene: .
CDR3nt: TGTGCCAGCAGCGTCAATGGGGGGGACTATGGCTACACCTTC
CDR3aa: CASSVNGGDYGYTF

abundance: few
j_gene: TRBJ1-6
v_gene: TRBV5-1
d_gene: .
CDR3nt: TGCGCCAGCAGCTTGTCAGTGGGGCGGATGGGCTCCTATAATTCACCCCTCCACTTT
CDR3aa: CASSLSVGRMGSYNSPLHF

abundance: .
j_gene: TRBJ2-1
v_gene: TRBV5-3
d_gene: TRBD2
CDR3nt: TGTGCCAGAAGCTTGGAGGCTAGCGGAACCTACAATGAGCAGTTCTTC
CDR3aa: CARSLEASGTYNEQFF

abundance: .
j_gene: TRBJ1-5
v_gene: TRBV27
d_gene: TRBD1
CDR3nt: TGTGCCAGCAGTCAGGGGGCCAGGCAGCCCCAGCATTTT
CDR3aa: CASSQGARQPQHF

abundance: .
j_gene: TRBJ1-4
v_gene: TRBV19
d_gene: TRBD1
CDR3nt: TGTGCCAGTAGTAGACAGGGGGCTGCAACTAATGAAAAACTGTTTTTT
CDR3aa: CASSRQGAATNEKLFF

abundance: .
j_gene: TRBJ1-5
v_gene: TRBV2
d_gene: .
CDR3nt: TGTGCCAGCAGGGGTATTATGGAGGGCAATCAGCCCCAGCATTTT
CDR3aa: CASRGIMEGNQPQHF

abundance: .
j_gene: TRBJ2-5
v_gene: TRBV29-1
d_gene: .
CDR3nt: TGCAGCGTTTACGACAGGATCCCCCGACTTGAAGAGACCCAGTACTTC
CDR3aa: CSVYDRIPRLEETQYF

abundance: .
j_gene: TRBJ2-5
v_gene: TRBV29-1
d_gene: TRBD2
CDR3nt: TGCAGCGTCGCCAGACCGGGGGGGCTAGGTGAGACCCAGTACTTC
CDR3aa: CSVARPGGLGETQYF

abundance: .
j_gene: TRBJ1-2
v_gene: TRBV7-9
d_gene: TRBD1
CDR3nt: TGTGCCAGCAGCTTAGGCGACAGGGCGAGGAGGAACTATGGCTACACCTTC
CDR3aa: CASSLGDRARRNYGYTF

abundance: .
j_gene: TRBJ2-3
v_gene: TRBV7-3
d_gene: .
CDR3nt: TGTGCCAGCAGCTTAACGGGAGGCGGGTCTAGCACAGATACGCAGTATTTT
CDR3aa: CASSLTGGGSSTDTQYF

abundance: .
j_gene: TRBJ2-7
v_gene: TRBV7-2
d_gene: .
CDR3nt: TGTGCCAGCAGCTTAGCAGGGGCCGCAGGCTCCTACGAGCAGTACTTC
CDR3aa: CASSLAGAAGSYEQYF

abundance: .
j_gene: TRBJ1-6
v_gene: TRBV12-3/TRBV12-4
d_gene: .
CDR3nt: TGTGCCAGCAGTTTGGGGAGCCTTGGCCTCCACTTT
CDR3aa: CASSLGSLGLHF

abundance: .
j_gene: TRBJ2-7
v_gene: TRBV19
d_gene: .
CDR3nt: TGTGCCAGTAGTATCAGGGGTAGCTTCGAGCAGTACTTC
CDR3aa: CASSIRGSFEQYF

abundance: .
j_gene: TRBJ1-3
v_gene: TRBV27
d_gene: .
CDR3nt: TGTGCCAGCAGTCGAGATGTATCTGGAAACACCATATATTTT
CDR3aa: CASSRDVSGNTIYF

abundance: .
j_gene: TRBJ1-2
v_gene: TRBV2
d_gene: .
CDR3nt: TGTGCCACCCAGGGTGGGCGCGATGGCTACACCTTC
CDR3aa: CATQGGRDGYTF